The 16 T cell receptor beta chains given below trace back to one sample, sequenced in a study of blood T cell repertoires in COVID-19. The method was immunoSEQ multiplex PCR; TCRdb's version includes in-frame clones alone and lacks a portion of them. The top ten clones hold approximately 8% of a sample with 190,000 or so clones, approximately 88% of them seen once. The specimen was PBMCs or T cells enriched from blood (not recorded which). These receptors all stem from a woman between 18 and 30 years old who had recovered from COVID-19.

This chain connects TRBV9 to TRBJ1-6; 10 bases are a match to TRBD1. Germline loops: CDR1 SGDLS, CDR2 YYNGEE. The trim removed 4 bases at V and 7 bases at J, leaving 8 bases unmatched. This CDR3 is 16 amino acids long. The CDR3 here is CASSSKGTGENSPLHF. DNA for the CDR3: TGTGCCAGCAGCTCAAAAGGGACAGGGGAAAATTCACCCCTCCACTTT.

CDR3 nucleotides: TGTGCCAGCAGCGCGTCGGGACAGGGGGCGAGGGCCACTGAAGCTTTCTTT. It translates to CASSASGQGARATEAFF. The chain combines TRBV9 with TRBJ1-1, with 12 bases identical to TRBD1. The J segment lost 4 bases and the V segment lost 3 bases, leaving 10 bases of the junction unmatched. Germline assignment: CDR1 SGDLS and CDR2 YYNGEE. This CDR3 comprises 17 residues.

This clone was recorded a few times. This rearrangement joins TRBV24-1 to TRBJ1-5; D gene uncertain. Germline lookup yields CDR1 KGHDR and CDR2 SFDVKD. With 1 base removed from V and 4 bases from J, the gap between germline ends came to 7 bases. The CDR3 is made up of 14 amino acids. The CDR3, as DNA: TGTGCCACCAGTGATTTACGCGTAAATCAGCCCCAGCATTTT. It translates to CATSDLRVNQPQHF.

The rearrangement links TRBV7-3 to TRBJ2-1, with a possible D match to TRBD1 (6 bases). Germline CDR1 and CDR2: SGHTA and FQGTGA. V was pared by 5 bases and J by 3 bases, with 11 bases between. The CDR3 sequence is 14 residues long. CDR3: CASSPQGGYNEQFF. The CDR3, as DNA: TGTGCCAGCAGCCCACAAGGGGGCTACAATGAGCAGTTCTTC.

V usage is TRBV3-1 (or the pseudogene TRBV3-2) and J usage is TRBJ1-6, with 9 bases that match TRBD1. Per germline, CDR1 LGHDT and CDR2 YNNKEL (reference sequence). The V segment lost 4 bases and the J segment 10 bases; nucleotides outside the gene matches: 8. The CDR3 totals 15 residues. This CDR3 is CASSPRTGEGSPLHF. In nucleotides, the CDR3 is TGTGCCAGCAGCCCCCGGACAGGGGAAGGGTCACCCCTCCACTTT.

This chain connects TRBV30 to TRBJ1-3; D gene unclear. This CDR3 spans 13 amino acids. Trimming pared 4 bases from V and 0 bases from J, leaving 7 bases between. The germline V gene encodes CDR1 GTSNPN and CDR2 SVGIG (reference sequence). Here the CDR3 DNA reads TGTGCCTGGAACTCCCACTCTGGAAACACCATATATTTT. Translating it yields CAWNSHSGNTIYF.

The CDR3 reads CASSQDPVFGELFF. DNA of the CDR3: TGTGCCAGCAGCCAAGATCCGGTTTTCGGGGAGCTGTTTTTT. The gene calls are TRBV4-2 and TRBJ2-2; unclear D gene. This CDR3 is 14 amino acids long. Germline V gene lookup returns CDR1 LGHNA and CDR2 YNFKEQ. Trimming took 0 bases from V and 7 from J, leaving 9 bases between them.

CDR3 DNA: TGTGCCAGCAGCCCCTCGGGGATCGTTGAAAAACTGTTTTTT. This translates into CASSPSGIVEKLFF. This chain links TRBV7-2 with TRBJ1-4; D remains ambiguous. The germline gives CDR1 SGHTA, CDR2 FQGNSA. V was clipped by 5 bases and J by 7 bases, with 14 bases between them. There are 14 residues in the CDR3.

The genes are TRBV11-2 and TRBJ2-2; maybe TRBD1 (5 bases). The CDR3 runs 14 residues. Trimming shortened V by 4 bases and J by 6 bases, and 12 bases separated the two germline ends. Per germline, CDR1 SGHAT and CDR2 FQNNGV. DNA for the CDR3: TGTGCCAGCAGCTCTACAGGTGGCGCCGGGGAGCTGTTTTTT. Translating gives CASSSTGGAGELFF.

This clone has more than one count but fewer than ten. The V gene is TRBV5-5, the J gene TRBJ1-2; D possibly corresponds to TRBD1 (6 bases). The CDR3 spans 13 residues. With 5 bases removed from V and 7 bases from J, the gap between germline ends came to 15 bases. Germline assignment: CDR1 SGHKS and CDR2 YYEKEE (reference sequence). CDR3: CASSNVQGGGYTF. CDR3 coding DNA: TGTGCCAGCAGTAATGTACAGGGTGGTGGCTACACCTTC.

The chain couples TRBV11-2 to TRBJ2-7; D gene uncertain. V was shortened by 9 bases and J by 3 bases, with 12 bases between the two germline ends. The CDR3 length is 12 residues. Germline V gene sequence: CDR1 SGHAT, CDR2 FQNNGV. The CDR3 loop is CASRHGSYEQYF. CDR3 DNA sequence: TGTGCCAGTCGACACGGCAGCTACGAGCAGTACTTC.

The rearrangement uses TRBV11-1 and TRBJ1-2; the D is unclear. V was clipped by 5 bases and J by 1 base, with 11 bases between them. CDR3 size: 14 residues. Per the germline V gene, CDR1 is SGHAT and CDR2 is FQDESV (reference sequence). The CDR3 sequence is CASSPRQDNYGYTF. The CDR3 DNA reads TGTGCCAGCAGCCCACGCCAGGATAACTATGGCTACACCTTC.

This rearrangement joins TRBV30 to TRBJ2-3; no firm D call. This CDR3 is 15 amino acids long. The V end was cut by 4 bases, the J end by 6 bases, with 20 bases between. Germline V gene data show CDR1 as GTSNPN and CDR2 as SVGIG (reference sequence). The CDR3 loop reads CAWTTRWAEEDTQYF. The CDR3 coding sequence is TGTGCCTGGACCACACGGTGGGCTGAAGAGGATACGCAGTATTTT.

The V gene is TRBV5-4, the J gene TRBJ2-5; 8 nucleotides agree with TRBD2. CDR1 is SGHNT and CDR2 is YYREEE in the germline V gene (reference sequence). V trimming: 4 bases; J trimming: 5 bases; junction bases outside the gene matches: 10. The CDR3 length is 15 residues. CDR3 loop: CASSGGTSVVETQYF. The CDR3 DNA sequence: TGTGCCAGCAGCGGTGGGACTAGTGTTGTGGAGACCCAGTACTTC.

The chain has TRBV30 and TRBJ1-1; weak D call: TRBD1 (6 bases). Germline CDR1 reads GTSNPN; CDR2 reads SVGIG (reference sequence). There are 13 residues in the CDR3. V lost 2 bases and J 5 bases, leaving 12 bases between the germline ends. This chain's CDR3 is CAWSKQGRTEAFF. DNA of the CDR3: TGTGCCTGGAGTAAACAGGGACGGACTGAAGCTTTCTTT.

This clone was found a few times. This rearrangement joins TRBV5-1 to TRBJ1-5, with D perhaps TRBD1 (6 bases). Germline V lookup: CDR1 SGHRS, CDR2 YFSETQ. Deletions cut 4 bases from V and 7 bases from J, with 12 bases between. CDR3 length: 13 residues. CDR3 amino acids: CASSVTGLQPQHF. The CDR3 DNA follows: TGCGCCAGCAGCGTGACAGGTCTGCAGCCCCAGCATTTT. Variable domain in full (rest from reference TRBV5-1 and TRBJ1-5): KAGVTQTPRYLIKTRGQQVTLSCSPISGHRSVSWYQQTPGQGLQFLFEYFSETQRNKGNFPGRFSGRQFSNSRSEMNVSTLELGDSALYLCASSVTGLQPQHFGDGTRLSIL.